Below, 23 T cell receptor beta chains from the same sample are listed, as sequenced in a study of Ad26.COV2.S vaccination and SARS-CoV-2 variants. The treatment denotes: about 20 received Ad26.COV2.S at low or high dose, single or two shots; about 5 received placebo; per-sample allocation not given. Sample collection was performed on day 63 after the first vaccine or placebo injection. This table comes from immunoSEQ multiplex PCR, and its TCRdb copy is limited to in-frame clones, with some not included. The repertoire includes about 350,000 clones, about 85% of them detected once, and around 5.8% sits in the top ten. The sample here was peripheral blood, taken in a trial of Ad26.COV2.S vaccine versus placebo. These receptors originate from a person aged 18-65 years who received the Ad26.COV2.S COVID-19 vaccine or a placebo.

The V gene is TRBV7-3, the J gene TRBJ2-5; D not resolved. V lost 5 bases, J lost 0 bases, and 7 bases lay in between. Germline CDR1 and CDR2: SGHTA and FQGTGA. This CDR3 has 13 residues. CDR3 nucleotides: TGTGCCAGCAGCAAGGGATACCAAGAGACCCAGTACTTC. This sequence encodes CASSKGYQETQYF.

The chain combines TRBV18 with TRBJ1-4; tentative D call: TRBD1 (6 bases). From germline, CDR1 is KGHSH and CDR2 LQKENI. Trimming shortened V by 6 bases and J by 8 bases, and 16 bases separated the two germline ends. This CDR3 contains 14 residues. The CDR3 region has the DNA TGTGCCAGCTCCCGCAGGGGTTTGGAGGAAAAACTGTTTTTT. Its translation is CASSRRGLEEKLFF. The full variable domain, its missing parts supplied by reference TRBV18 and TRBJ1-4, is NAGVMQNPRHLVRRRGQEARLRCSPMKGHSHVYWYRQLPEEGLKFMVYLQKENIIDESGMPKERFSAEFPKEGPSILRIQQVVRGDSAAYFCASSRRGLEEKLFFGSGTQLSVL.

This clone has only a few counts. The chain's CDR3 is CASRVDTGNTIYF. Written as DNA, the CDR3 is TGTGCCAGCAGGGTTGACACTGGAAACACCATATATTTT. The chain recombines TRBV5-6 with TRBJ1-3; D is uncertain. The ends were cut back, 5 bases at V and 2 bases at J, with 8 bases in the middle. This CDR3 comprises 13 residues. The germline V gene has CDR1 SGHDT and CDR2 YYEEEE.

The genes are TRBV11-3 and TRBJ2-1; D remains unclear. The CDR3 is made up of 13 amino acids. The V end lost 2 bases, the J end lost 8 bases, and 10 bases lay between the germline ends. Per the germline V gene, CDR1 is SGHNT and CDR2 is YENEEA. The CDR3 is CASSLIGGHEQFF. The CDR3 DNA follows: TGTGCCAGCAGCTTAATCGGCGGCCATGAGCAGTTCTTC.

The DNA of the CDR3 is TGTGCCAGCTCACCCTCCGGGACAGGAGATGAAAAACTGTTTTTT. Protein sequence: CASSPSGTGDEKLFF. The chain links TRBV18 to TRBJ1-4, with 8 nucleotides matching TRBD1. Looked up from germline, CDR1 is KGHSH and CDR2 is LQKENI. Losses at the gene ends were 3 bases for V and 6 bases for J; bases not matched to a gene: 6. The CDR3 consists of 15 residues.

The CDR3 spells CASTKLGQGAAEAFF. As DNA, the CDR3 is TGTGCCAGCACCAAACTCGGACAGGGGGCGGCTGAAGCTTTCTTT. The chain uses TRBV6-6 and TRBJ1-1, with 11 bases that match TRBD1. The length of the CDR3 is 15 residues. V dropped 7 bases and J dropped 6; count of bases not matched to a gene: 10. Germline CDR1 is MNHNY and CDR2 is SVGAGI (reference sequence).

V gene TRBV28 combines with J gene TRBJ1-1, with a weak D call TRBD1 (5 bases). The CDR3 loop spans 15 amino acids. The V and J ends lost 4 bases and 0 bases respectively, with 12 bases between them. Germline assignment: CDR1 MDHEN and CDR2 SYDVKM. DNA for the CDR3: TGTGCCAGCAGTTCAACAGGTTTTATGAACACTGAAGCTTTCTTT. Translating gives CASSSTGFMNTEAFF.

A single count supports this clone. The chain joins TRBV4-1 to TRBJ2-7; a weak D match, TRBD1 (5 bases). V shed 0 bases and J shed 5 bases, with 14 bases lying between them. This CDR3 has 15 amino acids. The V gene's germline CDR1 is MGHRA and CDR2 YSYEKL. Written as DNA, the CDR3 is TGCGCCAGCAGCCAAGATCCTGTCAGGGTAAACGAGCAGTACTTC. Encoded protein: CASSQDPVRVNEQYF.

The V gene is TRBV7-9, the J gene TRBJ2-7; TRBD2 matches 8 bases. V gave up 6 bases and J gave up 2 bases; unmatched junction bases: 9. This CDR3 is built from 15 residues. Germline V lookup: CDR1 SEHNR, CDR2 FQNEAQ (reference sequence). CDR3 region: CASRPGTSGAYEQYF. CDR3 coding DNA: TGTGCCAGCAGACCCGGAACTAGCGGAGCCTACGAGCAGTACTTC.

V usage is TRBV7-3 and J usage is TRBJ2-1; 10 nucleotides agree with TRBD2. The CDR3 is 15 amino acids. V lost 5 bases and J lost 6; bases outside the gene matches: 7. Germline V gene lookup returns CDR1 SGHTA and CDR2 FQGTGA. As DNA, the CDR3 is TGTGCCAGCAGCCGCCGACTAGCGGGCTTCAATGAGCAGTTCTTC. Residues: CASSRRLAGFNEQFF. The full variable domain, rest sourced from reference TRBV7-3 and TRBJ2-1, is GAGVSQTPSNKVTEKGKYVELRCDPISGHTALYWYRQSLGQGPEFLIYFQGTGAADDSGLPNDRFFAVRPEGSVSTLKIQRTERGDSAVYLCASSRRLAGFNEQFFGPGTRLTVL.

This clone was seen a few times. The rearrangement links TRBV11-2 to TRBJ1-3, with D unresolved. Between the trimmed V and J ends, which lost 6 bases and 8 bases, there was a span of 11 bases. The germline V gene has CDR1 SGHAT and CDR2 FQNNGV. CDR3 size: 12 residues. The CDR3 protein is CASSNPRHTIYF. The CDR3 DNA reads TGTGCCAGCAGTAACCCCCGTCACACCATATATTTT.

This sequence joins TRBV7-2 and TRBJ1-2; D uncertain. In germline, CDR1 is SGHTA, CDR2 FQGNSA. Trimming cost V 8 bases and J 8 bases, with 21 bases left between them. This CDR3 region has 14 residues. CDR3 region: CASFDMGRLGGYTF. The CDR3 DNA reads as TGTGCCAGCTTCGATATGGGCAGACTAGGGGGCTACACCTTC.

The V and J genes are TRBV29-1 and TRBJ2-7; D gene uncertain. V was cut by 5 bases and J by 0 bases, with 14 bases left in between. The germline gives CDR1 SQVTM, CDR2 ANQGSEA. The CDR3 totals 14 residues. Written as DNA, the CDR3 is TGCAGCGTTCCCGACCCTGAACACTCCTACGAGCAGTACTTC. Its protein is CSVPDPEHSYEQYF.

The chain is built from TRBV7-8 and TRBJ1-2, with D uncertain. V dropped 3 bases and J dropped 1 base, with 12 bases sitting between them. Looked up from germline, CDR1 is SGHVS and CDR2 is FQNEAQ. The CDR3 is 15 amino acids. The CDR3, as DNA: TGTGCCAGCAGCTTCTCAAACCTCCTTAACTATGGCTACACCTTC. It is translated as CASSFSNLLNYGYTF.

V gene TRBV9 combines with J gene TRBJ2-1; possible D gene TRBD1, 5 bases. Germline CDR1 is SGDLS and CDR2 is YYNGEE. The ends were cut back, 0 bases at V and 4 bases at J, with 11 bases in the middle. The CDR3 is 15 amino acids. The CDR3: CASSVGQGGYNEQFF. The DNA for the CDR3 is TGTGCCAGCAGCGTAGGTCAGGGTGGATACAATGAGCAGTTCTTC.

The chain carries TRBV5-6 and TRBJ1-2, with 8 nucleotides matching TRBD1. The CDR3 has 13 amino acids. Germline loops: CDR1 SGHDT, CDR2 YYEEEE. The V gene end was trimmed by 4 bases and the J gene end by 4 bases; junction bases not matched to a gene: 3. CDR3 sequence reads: CASSRQGSYGYTF. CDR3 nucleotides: TGTGCCAGCAGCAGACAGGGGAGCTATGGCTACACCTTC.

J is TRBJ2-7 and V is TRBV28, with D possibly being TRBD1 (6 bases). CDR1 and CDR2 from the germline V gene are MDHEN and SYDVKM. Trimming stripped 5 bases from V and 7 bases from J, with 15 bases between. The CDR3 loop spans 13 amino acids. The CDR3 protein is CASSEKDSPEQYF. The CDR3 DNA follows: TGTGCCAGCAGTGAAAAGGACAGCCCGGAGCAGTACTTC.

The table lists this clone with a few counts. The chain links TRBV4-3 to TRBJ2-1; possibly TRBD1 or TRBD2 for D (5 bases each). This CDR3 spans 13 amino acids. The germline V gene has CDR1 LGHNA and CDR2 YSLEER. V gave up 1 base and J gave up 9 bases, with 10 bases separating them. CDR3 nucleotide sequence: TGCGCCAGCAGCCAAGGTGAGGGGCGTGAGCAGTTCTTC. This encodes CASSQGEGREQFF.

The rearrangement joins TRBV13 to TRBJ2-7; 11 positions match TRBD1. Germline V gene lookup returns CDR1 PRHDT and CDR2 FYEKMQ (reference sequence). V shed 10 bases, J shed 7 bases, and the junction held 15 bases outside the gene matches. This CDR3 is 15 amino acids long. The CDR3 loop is CATQSVGQGAREQYF. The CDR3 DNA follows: TGTGCCACCCAATCCGTCGGACAGGGGGCGCGAGAGCAGTACTTC.

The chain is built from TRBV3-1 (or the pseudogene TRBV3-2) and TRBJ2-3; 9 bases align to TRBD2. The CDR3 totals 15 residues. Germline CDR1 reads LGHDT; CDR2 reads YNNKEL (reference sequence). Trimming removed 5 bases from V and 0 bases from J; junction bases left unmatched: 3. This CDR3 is CASSWTSASTDTQYF. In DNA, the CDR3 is TGTGCCAGCAGCTGGACTAGCGCCAGCACAGATACGCAGTATTTT.

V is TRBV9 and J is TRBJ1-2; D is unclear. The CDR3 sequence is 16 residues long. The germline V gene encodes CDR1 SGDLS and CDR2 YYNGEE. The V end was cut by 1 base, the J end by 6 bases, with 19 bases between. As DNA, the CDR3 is TGTGCCAGCAGCGTACATTCTTCACGGGCAGAGGATGGCTACACCTTC. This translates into CASSVHSSRAEDGYTF. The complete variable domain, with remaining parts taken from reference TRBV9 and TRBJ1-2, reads DSGVTQTPKHLITATGQRVTLRCSPRSGDLSVYWYQQSLDQGLQFLIQYYNGEERAKGNILERFSAQQFPDLHSELNLSSLELGDSALYFCASSVHSSRAEDGYTFGSGTRLTVV.

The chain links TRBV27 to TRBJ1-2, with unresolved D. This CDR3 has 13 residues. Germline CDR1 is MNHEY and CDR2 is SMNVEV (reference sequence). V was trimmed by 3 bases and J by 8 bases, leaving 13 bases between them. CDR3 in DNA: TGTGCCAGCAGTTTGGGCCCCCGCTGGGGCTACACCTTC. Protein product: CASSLGPRWGYTF.

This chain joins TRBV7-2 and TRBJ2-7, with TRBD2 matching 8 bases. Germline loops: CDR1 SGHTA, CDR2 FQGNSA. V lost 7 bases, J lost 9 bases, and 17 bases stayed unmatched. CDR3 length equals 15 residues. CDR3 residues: CASNFEPGLGNAQYF. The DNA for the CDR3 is TGTGCCAGCAACTTCGAACCGGGACTAGGGAATGCGCAGTACTTC.